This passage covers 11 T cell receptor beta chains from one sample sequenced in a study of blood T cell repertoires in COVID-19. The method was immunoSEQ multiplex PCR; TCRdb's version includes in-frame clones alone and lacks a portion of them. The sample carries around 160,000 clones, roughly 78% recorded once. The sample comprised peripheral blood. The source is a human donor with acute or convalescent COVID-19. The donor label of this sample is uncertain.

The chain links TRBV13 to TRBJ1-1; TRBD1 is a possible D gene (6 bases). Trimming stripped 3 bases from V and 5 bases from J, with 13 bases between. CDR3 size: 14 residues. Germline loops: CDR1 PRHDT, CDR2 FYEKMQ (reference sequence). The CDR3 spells CASSLSRGVTEAFF. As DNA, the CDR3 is TGTGCCAGCAGCTTGTCCAGGGGAGTAACTGAAGCTTTCTTT.

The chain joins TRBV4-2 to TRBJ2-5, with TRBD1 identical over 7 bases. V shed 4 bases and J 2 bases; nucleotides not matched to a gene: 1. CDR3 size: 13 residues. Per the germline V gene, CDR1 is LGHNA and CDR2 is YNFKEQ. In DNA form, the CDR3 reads TGTGCCAGCAGCCCGGGACAGCAAGAGACCCAGTACTTC. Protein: CASSPGQQETQYF.

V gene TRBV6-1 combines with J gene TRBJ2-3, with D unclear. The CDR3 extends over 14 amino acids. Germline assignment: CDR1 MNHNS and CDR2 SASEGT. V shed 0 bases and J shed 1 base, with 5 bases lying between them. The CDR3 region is CASSEAGGTDTQYF. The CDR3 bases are TGTGCCAGCAGTGAAGCCGGAGGCACAGATACGCAGTATTTT.

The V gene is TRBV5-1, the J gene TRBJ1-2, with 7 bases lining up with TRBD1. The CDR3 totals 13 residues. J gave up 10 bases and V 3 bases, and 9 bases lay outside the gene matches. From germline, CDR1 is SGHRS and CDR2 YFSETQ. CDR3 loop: CASSWARDSNYTF. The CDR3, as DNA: TGCGCCAGCAGCTGGGCTCGGGACAGTAACTACACCTTC. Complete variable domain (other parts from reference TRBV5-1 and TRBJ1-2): KAGVTQTPRYLIKTRGQQVTLSCSPISGHRSVSWYQQTPGQGLQFLFEYFSETQRNKGNFPGRFSGRQFSNSRSEMNVSTLELGDSALYLCASSWARDSNYTFGSGTRLTVV.

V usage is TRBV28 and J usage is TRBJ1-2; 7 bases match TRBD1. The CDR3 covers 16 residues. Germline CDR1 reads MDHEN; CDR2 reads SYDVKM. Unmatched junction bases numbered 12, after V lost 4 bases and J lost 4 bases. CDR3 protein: CASSSNTPGGPYGYTF. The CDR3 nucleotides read TGTGCCAGCAGTTCAAACACCCCAGGGGGACCCTATGGCTACACCTTC.

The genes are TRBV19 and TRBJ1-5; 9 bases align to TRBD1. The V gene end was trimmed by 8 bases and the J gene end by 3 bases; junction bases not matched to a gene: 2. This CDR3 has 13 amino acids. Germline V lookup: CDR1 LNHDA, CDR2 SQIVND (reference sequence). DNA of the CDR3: TGTGCCAGTGGGACAGGGCTCAATCAGCCCCAGCATTTT. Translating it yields CASGTGLNQPQHF. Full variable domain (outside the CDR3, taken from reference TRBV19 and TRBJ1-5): DGGITQSPKYLFRKEGQNVTLSCEQNLNHDAMYWYRQDPGQGLRLIYYSQIVNDFQKGDIAEGYSVSREKKESFPLTVTSAQKNPTAFYLCASGTGLNQPQHFGDGTRLSIL.

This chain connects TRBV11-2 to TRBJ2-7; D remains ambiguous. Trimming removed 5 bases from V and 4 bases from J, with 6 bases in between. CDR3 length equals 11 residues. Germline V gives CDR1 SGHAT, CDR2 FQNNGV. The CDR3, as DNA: TGTGCCAGCAGCGCTAATTACGAGCAGTACTTC. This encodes CASSANYEQYF. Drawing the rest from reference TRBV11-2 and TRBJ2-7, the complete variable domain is EAGVAQSPRYKIIEKRQSVAFWCNPISGHATLYWYQQILGQGPKLLIQFQNNGVVDDSQLPKDRFSAERLKGVDSTLKIQPAKLEDSAVYLCASSANYEQYFGPGTRLTVT.

The CDR3 coding sequence is TGTGCCAGCAGCGAACCGGGACTCAGCTCCTACGAGCAGTACTTC. It specifies CASSEPGLSSYEQYF. The gene calls are TRBV25-1 and TRBJ2-7; TRBD2 is a possible D gene (6 bases). Trimming cost V 6 bases and J 0 bases, with 15 bases left between them. Germline values: CDR1 MGHDK, CDR2 SYGVNS. The CDR3 length is 15 residues.

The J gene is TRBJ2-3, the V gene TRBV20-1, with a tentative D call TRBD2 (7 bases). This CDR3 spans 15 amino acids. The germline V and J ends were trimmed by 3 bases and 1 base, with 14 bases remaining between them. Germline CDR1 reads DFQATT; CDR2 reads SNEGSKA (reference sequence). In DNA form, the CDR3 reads TGCAGTGCTAGTCGGCGGGGGCCTCGCACAGATACGCAGTATTTT. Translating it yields CSASRRGPRTDTQYF.

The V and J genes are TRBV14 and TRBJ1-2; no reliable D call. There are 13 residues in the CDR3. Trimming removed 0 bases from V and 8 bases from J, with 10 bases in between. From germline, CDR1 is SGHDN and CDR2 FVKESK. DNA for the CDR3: TGTGCCAGCAGCCAAGATTTAACTCGGGGCTACACCTTC. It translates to CASSQDLTRGYTF.

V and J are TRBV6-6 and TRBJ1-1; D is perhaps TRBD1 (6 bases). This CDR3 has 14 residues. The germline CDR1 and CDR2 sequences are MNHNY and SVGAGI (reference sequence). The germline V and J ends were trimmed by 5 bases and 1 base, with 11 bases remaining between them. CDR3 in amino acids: CASSPWGQNTEAFF. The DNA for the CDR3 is TGTGCCAGCAGTCCTTGGGGGCAGAACACTGAAGCTTTCTTT.